Following are 5 T cell receptor beta chains from one sample sequenced in a study of shared clonotypes between healthy human individuals. Terminally differentiated effector memory CD45RA+ cells were excluded by CCR7 positive selection of CD45RO-negative cells. Method: immunoSEQ multiplex PCR; TCRdb's copy keeps in-frame clones and lacks some. The sample yields about 2 million clones, about 95% seen once. Specimen: naive CD8+ T cells sorted from blood. The receptors shown here come from a man between 18 and 35 years old in good health.

The chain couples TRBV20-1 to TRBJ1-1, with D uncertain. The CDR3 has 10 amino acids. V lost 6 bases and J 5 bases, leaving 7 bases between the germline ends. Germline CDR1 and CDR2: DFQATT and SNEGSKA (reference sequence). CDR3 residues: CSAMGTEAFF. The CDR3 DNA reads TGCAGTGCGATGGGGACTGAAGCTTTCTTT.

The chain links TRBV27 to TRBJ2-3; a possible D gene is TRBD2 (6 bases). The germline gives CDR1 MNHEY, CDR2 SMNVEV (reference sequence). V was shortened by 1 base and J by 5 bases, with 16 bases between the two germline ends. This CDR3 is 16 amino acids long. CDR3 residues: CASSLLPRRALDTQYF. CDR3 DNA: TGTGCCAGCAGTTTATTGCCGCGGAGGGCTTTAGATACGCAGTATTTT.

V is TRBV27 and J is TRBJ2-5; D is undetermined. CDR1 is MNHEY, CDR2 SMNVEV, per germline (reference sequence). There are 13 residues in the CDR3. V was clipped by 5 bases and J by 5 bases, with 12 bases between them. CDR3 residues: CASSHYLAETQYF. In DNA form, the CDR3 reads TGTGCCAGCAGTCATTACCTGGCGGAGACCCAGTACTTC.

V usage is TRBV7-9 and J usage is TRBJ2-7; D possibly corresponds to TRBD1 (6 bases). V was pared by 1 base and J by 3 bases, with 10 bases between. CDR3 length: 14 amino acids. Germline V gene lookup returns CDR1 SEHNR and CDR2 FQNEAQ (reference sequence). This CDR3 is CASSLGIQGYEQYF. CDR3 sequence (DNA): TGTGCCAGCAGCTTAGGAATACAGGGCTACGAGCAGTACTTC.

The chain has TRBV13 and TRBJ2-2; D not certain. The CDR3 has 13 amino acids. Trimming stripped 1 base from V and 7 bases from J, with 7 bases between. Germline CDR1 PRHDT, CDR2 FYEKMQ (reference sequence). CDR3 in amino acids: CASSLENGGELFF. As DNA, the CDR3 is TGTGCCAGCAGCTTAGAGAATGGCGGGGAGCTGTTTTTT.